The TCR beta chain described here comes from a study of regulatory T cells in long-lasting Graves disease. This clonotype was seen many times. The time point denotes: newly diagnosed GD, antithyroid drugs for less than 3 months. RNA isolated from PBMCs was used to make the TCR library. The authors built TCR beta libraries using iRepertoire HTBI primers and Arm-PCR of CDR3 regions. TCRdb re-called the multiplex PCR reads through MiXCR, storing one row per CDR3 protein. The sample contains about 430,000 distinct CDR3 sequences, around 16% of which appear only once. This sample also appeared in a second study, on T cells in Graves' hyperthyroidism and ophthalmopathy. From that study: Recently diagnosed hyperthyroidism of less than 2 months' duration affected patients aged 18 to 65. A set of HTBI primers served as the primers for a first-round RT-PCR of the TCR CDR3.

The TCR sequence derives from a woman between 40 and 55 years old with Graves disease. The sequencing here drew on peripheral blood mononuclear cells (PBMCs), taken at new diagnosis, from a patient treated with antithyroid drugs.

CDR3 coding DNA: TGTGCCAGCAGTCTCAAAGGCCCTAGCGGGACCCGAGTCCTGAACACCGGGGAGCTGTTTTTT. Translation: CASSLKGPSGTRVLNTGELFF. J is TRBJ2-2 and V is TRBV27; 9 positions match TRBD2. The V gene's germline CDR1 is MNHEY and CDR2 SMNVEV (reference sequence). V was pared by 5 bases and J by 1 base, with 20 bases of the junction left unmatched. The CDR3 has 21 amino acids.